The 9 T cell receptor beta chains below were found in one sample sequenced in a study of blood T cell repertoires in COVID-19. Using immunoSEQ multiplex PCR, the repertoire was profiled, and TCRdb retains in-frame clones only, with some absent. The profile shows roughly 180,000 clones, around 80% of them singletons. Material for sequencing was peripheral blood. These receptors originate from a woman older than 75 with COVID-19, enrolled during active disease.

This chain joins TRBV5-6 and TRBJ1-2; the D gene is possibly TRBD1 (6 bases). Trimming cost V 4 bases and J 3 bases, with 19 bases left between them. CDR3 length: 16 amino acids. Germline V CDR1 and CDR2: SGHDT, YYEEEE. CDR3 region: CASSPGDGGRYYGYTF. DNA of the CDR3: TGTGCCAGCAGCCCTGGGGATGGGGGCCGATACTATGGCTACACCTTC.

V is TRBV15 and J is TRBJ2-7, with 10 bases matching TRBD1. Germline assignment: CDR1 LNHNV and CDR2 YYDKDF (reference sequence). V was pared by 3 bases and J by 3 bases, with 5 bases of the junction left unmatched. This CDR3 is built from 15 residues. The CDR3 sequence is CATSRAGQGFYEQYF. The CDR3 DNA follows: TGTGCCACCAGCAGGGCGGGACAGGGGTTCTACGAGCAGTACTTC.

J is TRBJ2-3 and V is TRBV4-1; no clear D. V was cut by 1 base and J by 2 bases, with 7 bases left in between. This CDR3 contains 14 residues. Germline values: CDR1 MGHRA, CDR2 YSYEKL. The CDR3 region is CASSQGQNTDTQYF. CDR3 nucleotides: TGCGCCAGCAGCCAAGGGCAAAACACAGATACGCAGTATTTT.

This chain links TRBV19 with TRBJ2-3; D is perhaps TRBD2 (7 bases). With 6 bases removed from V and 3 bases from J, the gap between germline ends came to 16 bases. The CDR3 has 15 amino acids. In germline, CDR1 is LNHDA, CDR2 SQIVND (reference sequence). CDR3 amino acids: CASSNGGQNTDTQYF. The CDR3 DNA reads as TGTGCCAGTAGCAACGGGGGGCAAAATACAGATACGCAGTATTTT.

The gene calls are TRBV30 and TRBJ1-6; 8 bases are a match to TRBD1. CDR3 length: 18 residues. CDR1 is GTSNPN and CDR2 is SVGIG in the germline V gene (reference sequence). The V segment lost 2 bases and the J segment 2 bases; nucleotides outside the gene matches: 11. CDR3 amino acids: CAWSRGRTGLAYNSPLHF. CDR3 DNA: TGTGCCTGGAGTCGCGGTAGGACAGGGCTGGCCTATAATTCACCCCTCCACTTT.

The J gene is TRBJ1-5, the V gene TRBV9; no clear D. Germline assignment: CDR1 SGDLS and CDR2 YYNGEE. The CDR3 runs to 20 residues. V lost 6 bases and J lost 1, with 29 bases in between. In nucleotides, the CDR3 is TGTGCCAGCACTCCGGGAGCAGGACTAGACGCGGGGAGGAGCAATCAGCCCCAGCATTTT. Its protein product is CASTPGAGLDAGRSNQPQHF. The whole variable domain, remainder taken from reference TRBV9 and TRBJ1-5, is DSGVTQTPKHLITATGQRVTLRCSPRSGDLSVYWYQQSLDQGLQFLIQYYNGEERAKGNILERFSAQQFPDLHSELNLSSLELGDSALYFCASTPGAGLDAGRSNQPQHFGDGTRLSIL.

V gene TRBV6-6 combines with J gene TRBJ2-3; D call uncertain. The CDR3 sequence is 11 residues long. Trimming cost V 5 bases and J 11 bases, with 11 bases left between them. CDR1 and CDR2 from the germline V gene are MNHNY and SVGAGI (reference sequence). CDR3 amino acids: CASSAAARQYF. The CDR3 DNA reads as TGTGCCAGCAGTGCTGCCGCGAGGCAGTATTTT.

The chain recombines TRBV27 with TRBJ1-5; D possibly corresponds to TRBD1 (5 bases). Germline values: CDR1 MNHEY, CDR2 SMNVEV (reference sequence). The CDR3 has 14 amino acids. The V end lost 6 bases, the J end lost 3 bases, and 12 bases lay between the germline ends. CDR3 amino acids: CASSLGGDNQPQHF. In nucleotides, the CDR3 is TGTGCCAGCAGCCTGGGGGGGGACAATCAGCCCCAGCATTTT.

The CDR3 region is CASSGLAAEKGTQYF. In nucleotides, the CDR3 is TGTGCCAGCAGTGGGCTAGCGGCCGAAAAGGGTACGCAGTATTTT. This rearrangement joins TRBV2 to TRBJ2-3, with 7 bases identical to TRBD2. This CDR3 comprises 15 residues. V lost 4 bases, J lost 8 bases, and 12 bases stayed unmatched. Germline CDR1 and CDR2: SNHLY and FYNNEI.